The entry below gives a single T cell receptor beta chain sequence along with its context. It has no known antigen specificity. Qualities for individual bases were not recorded, and no much larger clone is one base off. The data were obtained in a study of control samples from healthy donors and cancer patients (dated by TCRdb to 2019 to 2021). The library was produced with the immunoSEQ multiplex PCR assay. TCRdb re-hosts the immuneACCESS table, in-frame sequences only. Its copies lack some clones; in the studies checked, an unresolved V gene accounts for under half of them, and the cause for the rest is not known. The sample yields about 63,000 clones; 70% to 90% were counted once. Of the sample, over 4.5% is held by the ten largest clones. The cysteine opens and the phenylalanine closes a CDR3 of 14 amino acids. The CDR3 DNA has 42 bases and is translated from base 1. From the germline V gene, CDR1 is KGHSH and CDR2 is LQKENI. Clipping removes 2 bases from V and 7 bases from J, with 3 as the unmatched junction base count.

Specimen: blood. The sequence derives from a middle-aged man in good health. The rearranged chain carries TRBV18 and TRBJ1-1, and 11 junction bases match TRBD1. The CDR3 amino acid sequence is: CASSPGQGAGEAFF. The DNA sequence is as follows: TGTGCCAGCTCACCAGGACAGGGGGCTGGTGAAGCTTTCTTT.